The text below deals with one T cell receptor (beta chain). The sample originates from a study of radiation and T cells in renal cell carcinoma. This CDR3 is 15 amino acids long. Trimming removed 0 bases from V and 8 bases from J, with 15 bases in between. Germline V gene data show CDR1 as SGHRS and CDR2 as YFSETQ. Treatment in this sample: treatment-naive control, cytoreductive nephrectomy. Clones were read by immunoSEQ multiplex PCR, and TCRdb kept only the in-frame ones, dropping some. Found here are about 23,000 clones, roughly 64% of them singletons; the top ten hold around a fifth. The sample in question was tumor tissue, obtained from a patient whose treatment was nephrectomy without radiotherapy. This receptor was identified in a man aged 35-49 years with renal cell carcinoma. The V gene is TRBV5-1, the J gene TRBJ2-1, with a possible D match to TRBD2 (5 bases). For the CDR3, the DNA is TGCGCCAGCAGCTTGGCGGGGAATACTTACGATGAGCAGTTCTTC. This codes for CASSLAGNTYDEQFF. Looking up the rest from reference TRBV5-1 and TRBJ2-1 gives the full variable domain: KAGVTQTPRYLIKTRGQQVTLSCSPISGHRSVSWYQQTPGQGLQFLFEYFSETQRNKGNFPGRFSGRQFSNSRSEMNVSTLELGDSALYLCASSLAGNTYDEQFFGPGTRLTVL.